This is a list of T cell receptor beta chains from one sample in a study of T cell responses to AZD1222 COVID-19 vaccine. TCRdb's copy holds only in-frame clones and misses some; the assay was immunoSEQ multiplex PCR. The profile covers 150,000 to 200,000 clones, with about nine tenths appearing a single time and approximately 1.5% taken by the ten largest. This specimen was peripheral blood, taken on day 0 of AZD1222 vaccination. Receptors originate from an adult in good health. The CDR3 runs from the conserved cysteine through the conserved F or W. A D gene is named only where the DNA matches it firmly. Clone size, where shown, is once, few, many, or a class for clones that have expanded.

D gene: -; CDR3 length: 14; V gene: TRBV6-5; J gene: TRBJ2-7; clone size: -; CDR3 protein: CASSPDRNAYEQYF; CDR3 DNA: TGTGCCAGCAGTCCCGACAGGAACGCCTACGAGCAGTACTTC
D gene: TRBD2; CDR3 length: 14; V gene: TRBV30; J gene: TRBJ2-1; clone size: -; CDR3 protein: CAWSVPSGVDEQFF; CDR3 DNA: TGTGCCTGGAGTGTACCTAGCGGGGTTGATGAGCAGTTCTTC
D gene: -; CDR3 length: 12; V gene: TRBV5-1; J gene: TRBJ2-5; clone size: -; CDR3 protein: CASTLGGETQYF; CDR3 DNA: TGCGCCAGCACCCTTGGGGGAGAGACCCAGTACTTC
D gene: TRBD2; CDR3 length: 18; V gene: TRBV10-2; J gene: TRBJ2-2; clone size: -; CDR3 protein: CASSESTLQRGNTGELFF; CDR3 DNA: TGCGCCAGCAGTGAGTCGACTCTCCAGCGGGGTAACACCGGGGAGCTGTTTTTT
D gene: -; CDR3 length: 14; V gene: TRBV21-1; J gene: TRBJ2-7; clone size: -; CDR3 protein: CASFYYRGTAEQYF; CDR3 DNA: TGTGCCAGCTTTTATTACAGGGGAACGGCCGAGCAGTACTTC
D gene: -; CDR3 length: 12; V gene: TRBV28; J gene: TRBJ2-1; clone size: -; CDR3 protein: CATSSVRYEQFF; CDR3 DNA: TGTGCCACCTCTAGCGTGAGATATGAGCAGTTCTTC
D gene: -; CDR3 length: 15; V gene: TRBV7-2; J gene: TRBJ2-7; clone size: -; CDR3 protein: CASSLSLGPGYEQYF; CDR3 DNA: TGTGCCAGCAGCTTAAGCCTCGGTCCCGGCTACGAGCAGTACTTC
D gene: -; CDR3 length: 17; V gene: TRBV5-6; J gene: TRBJ2-7; clone size: -; CDR3 protein: CASSFPGLSSVSYEQYF; CDR3 DNA: TGTGCCAGCAGCTTTCCGGGACTTTCTTCGGTATCCTACGAGCAGTACTTC
D gene: TRBD1; CDR3 length: 15; V gene: TRBV6-4; J gene: TRBJ2-3; clone size: -; CDR3 protein: CASSDQTGGGDTQYF; CDR3 DNA: TGTGCCAGCAGTGACCAGACAGGGGGCGGGGATACGCAGTATTTT
D gene: -; CDR3 length: 17; V gene: TRBV18; J gene: TRBJ2-2; clone size: -; CDR3 protein: CASSPWVPGQNTGELFF; CDR3 DNA: TGTGCCAGCTCACCATGGGTTCCCGGACAGAACACCGGGGAGCTGTTTTTT
D gene: -; CDR3 length: 13; V gene: TRBV18; J gene: TRBJ1-2; clone size: -; CDR3 protein: CASSPQRGGGYTF; CDR3 DNA: TGTGCCAGCTCACCTCAAAGGGGTGGAGGCTACACCTTC
D gene: TRBD1; CDR3 length: 16; V gene: TRBV28; J gene: TRBJ1-6; clone size: -; CDR3 protein: CASSRDRGSNNSPLHF; CDR3 DNA: TGTGCCAGCAGTAGGGACAGGGGAAGTAATAATTCACCCCTCCACTTT
D gene: -; CDR3 length: 15; V gene: TRBV11-2; J gene: TRBJ2-7; clone size: -; CDR3 protein: CASSWVDSFSYEQYF; CDR3 DNA: TGTGCCAGCAGTTGGGTCGACTCTTTCTCCTACGAGCAGTACTTC
D gene: TRBD1; CDR3 length: 14; V gene: TRBV28; J gene: TRBJ1-2; clone size: -; CDR3 protein: CASSWDRGDYGYTF; CDR3 DNA: TGTGCCAGCAGTTGGGACAGGGGGGACTATGGCTACACCTTC
D gene: -; CDR3 length: 16; V gene: TRBV4-1; J gene: TRBJ1-4; clone size: -; CDR3 protein: CASSQPAGTIMKTLFF; CDR3 DNA: TGCGCCAGCAGCCAGCCGGCCGGGACAATAATGAAAACCCTGTTTTTT
D gene: -; CDR3 length: 15; V gene: TRBV3-1/TRBV3-2; J gene: TRBJ2-7; clone size: -; CDR3 protein: CASSQDGTSWWEQYF; CDR3 DNA: TGTGCCAGCAGCCAAGATGGGACAAGTTGGTGGGAGCAGTACTTC
D gene: -; CDR3 length: 14; V gene: TRBV5-1; J gene: TRBJ2-7; clone size: once; CDR3 protein: CASSSTGTSYEQYF; CDR3 DNA: TGCGCCAGCAGCTCCACCGGGACCTCCTACGAGCAGTACTTC
D gene: TRBD1; CDR3 length: 14; V gene: TRBV10-1; J gene: TRBJ2-2; clone size: few; CDR3 protein: CASQGTGNTGELFF; CDR3 DNA: TGCGCCAGCCAAGGGACAGGGAACACCGGGGAGCTGTTTTTT
D gene: TRBD2; CDR3 length: 16; V gene: TRBV5-1; J gene: TRBJ2-5; clone size: -; CDR3 protein: CASSLTLAGGRETQYF; CDR3 DNA: TGCGCCAGCAGCCTCACTCTAGCGGGGGGAAGAGAGACCCAGTACTTC
D gene: TRBD2; CDR3 length: 13; V gene: TRBV4-1; J gene: TRBJ2-5; clone size: -; CDR3 protein: CASRGGGQETQYF; CDR3 DNA: TGCGCCAGCAGAGGCGGGGGCCAAGAGACCCAGTACTTC
D gene: -; CDR3 length: 16; V gene: TRBV27; J gene: TRBJ2-5; clone size: -; CDR3 protein: CASSLFAGIREETQYF; CDR3 DNA: TGTGCCAGCAGTTTATTTGCGGGGATTAGGGAAGAGACCCAGTACTTC
D gene: -; CDR3 length: 16; V gene: TRBV19; J gene: TRBJ2-1; clone size: -; CDR3 protein: CASSNNREDRVSEQFF; CDR3 DNA: TGTGCCAGTAGTAATAACAGGGAGGATCGGGTGTCGGAGCAGTTCTTC
D gene: -; CDR3 length: 12; V gene: TRBV28; J gene: TRBJ1-6; clone size: -; CDR3 protein: CASGPLTGPLHF; CDR3 DNA: TGTGCCAGCGGGCCTCTAACGGGGCCCCTCCACTTT
D gene: -; CDR3 length: 14; V gene: TRBV9; J gene: TRBJ1-6; clone size: -; CDR3 protein: CASGSSSYNSPLHF; CDR3 DNA: TGTGCCAGCGGGAGTAGCTCCTATAATTCACCCCTCCACTTT
D gene: TRBD1; CDR3 length: 15; V gene: TRBV9; J gene: TRBJ1-4; clone size: -; CDR3 protein: CASSLRGDRVEKLFF; CDR3 DNA: TGTGCCAGCAGCCTCCGGGGGGACAGGGTTGAAAAACTGTTTTTT
D gene: TRBD2; CDR3 length: 18; V gene: TRBV9; J gene: TRBJ2-1; clone size: -; CDR3 protein: CASSVEASGGAANNEQFF; CDR3 DNA: TGTGCCAGCAGCGTAGAAGCTAGCGGGGGGGCTGCGAACAATGAGCAGTTCTTC
D gene: -; CDR3 length: 14; V gene: TRBV6-5; J gene: TRBJ2-7; clone size: -; CDR3 protein: CASIRTQVAYEQYF; CDR3 DNA: TGTGCCAGCATTCGGACGCAGGTAGCCTACGAGCAGTACTTC
D gene: TRBD1; CDR3 length: 18; V gene: TRBV28; J gene: TRBJ1-1; clone size: -; CDR3 protein: CASSFGTGVFSPNTEAFF; CDR3 DNA: TGTGCCAGCAGTTTTGGGACAGGGGTTTTTTCGCCGAACACTGAAGCTTTCTTT
D gene: -; CDR3 length: 12; V gene: TRBV29-1; J gene: TRBJ1-2; clone size: -; CDR3 protein: CSSEDGNYGYTF; CDR3 DNA: TGCAGCTCCGAGGACGGGAACTATGGCTACACCTTC
D gene: -; CDR3 length: 14; V gene: TRBV6-4; J gene: TRBJ1-2; clone size: -; CDR3 protein: CASSDSPDTGGYTF; CDR3 DNA: TGTGCCAGCAGTGACTCGCCCGATACTGGGGGCTACACCTTC
D gene: -; CDR3 length: 17; V gene: TRBV5-4; J gene: TRBJ1-4; clone size: -; CDR3 protein: CASSLGGPRATNEKLFF; CDR3 DNA: TGTGCCAGCAGCTTGGGGGGGCCCCGGGCAACTAATGAAAAACTGTTTTTT
D gene: -; CDR3 length: 15; V gene: TRBV22-1; J gene: TRBJ1-2; clone size: -; CDR3 protein: CPGSARRQQKYGYTF; CDR3 DNA: TGTCCTGGGAGCGCAAGGAGACAGCAAAAATATGGCTACACCTTC
D gene: -; CDR3 length: 14; V gene: TRBV19; J gene: TRBJ1-1; clone size: -; CDR3 protein: CASRVDAPNTEAFF; CDR3 DNA: TGTGCCAGTAGAGTAGACGCCCCGAACACTGAAGCTTTCTTT
D gene: -; CDR3 length: 15; V gene: TRBV18; J gene: TRBJ1-5; clone size: -; CDR3 protein: CASSPPGLGSQPQHF; CDR3 DNA: TGTGCCAGCTCACCACCGGGGTTGGGTAGTCAGCCCCAGCATTTT
D gene: -; CDR3 length: 14; V gene: TRBV28; J gene: TRBJ1-2; clone size: -; CDR3 protein: CASSLFYPGGGYTF; CDR3 DNA: TGTGCCAGCAGTTTATTCTACCCTGGAGGCGGCTACACCTTC
D gene: -; CDR3 length: 9; V gene: TRBV2; J gene: TRBJ1-6; clone size: -; CDR3 protein: CAGAWPLHF; CDR3 DNA: TGTGCCGGGGCGTGGCCCCTCCACTTT
D gene: TRBD2; CDR3 length: 16; V gene: TRBV11-3; J gene: TRBJ2-5; clone size: -; CDR3 protein: CASSRGLAGGQETQYF; CDR3 DNA: TGTGCCAGCAGCCGCGGACTAGCGGGGGGGCAAGAGACCCAGTACTTC
D gene: -; CDR3 length: 13; V gene: TRBV29-1; J gene: TRBJ2-7; clone size: -; CDR3 protein: CSVGSGDIYEQYF; CDR3 DNA: TGCAGCGTTGGGTCGGGGGATATCTACGAGCAGTACTTC
D gene: -; CDR3 length: 13; V gene: TRBV2; J gene: TRBJ1-1; clone size: once; CDR3 protein: CATSTGLNTEAFF; CDR3 DNA: TGTGCCACGAGTACAGGACTGAACACTGAAGCTTTCTTT
D gene: -; CDR3 length: 16; V gene: TRBV6-1; J gene: TRBJ1-1; clone size: -; CDR3 protein: CASSDGGHGARTEAFF; CDR3 DNA: TGTGCCAGCAGTGATGGGGGACATGGGGCCCGCACTGAAGCTTTCTTT
D gene: -; CDR3 length: 15; V gene: TRBV7-3; J gene: TRBJ1-1; clone size: -; CDR3 protein: CASSLSPDPNTEAFF; CDR3 DNA: TGTGCCAGCAGCTTAAGTCCGGACCCGAACACTGAAGCTTTCTTT
D gene: -; CDR3 length: 17; V gene: TRBV13; J gene: TRBJ1-3; clone size: -; CDR3 protein: CASSLTFQGTSGNTIYF; CDR3 DNA: TGTGCCAGCAGCTTGACCTTCCAAGGCACAAGCGGAAACACCATATATTTT
D gene: -; CDR3 length: 15; V gene: TRBV27; J gene: TRBJ1-5; clone size: -; CDR3 protein: CASSPGGRDNQPQHF; CDR3 DNA: TGTGCCAGCAGTCCTGGGGGTCGGGACAATCAGCCCCAGCATTTT
D gene: -; CDR3 length: 14; V gene: TRBV11-3; J gene: TRBJ2-3; clone size: -; CDR3 protein: CASSVKPWRHTQYF; CDR3 DNA: TGTGCCAGCAGCGTAAAGCCATGGCGGCATACGCAGTATTTT
D gene: -; CDR3 length: 16; V gene: TRBV27; J gene: TRBJ2-2; clone size: -; CDR3 protein: CASSFGWGARTGELFF; CDR3 DNA: TGTGCCAGCAGTTTCGGGTGGGGGGCCCGGACCGGGGAGCTGTTTTTT
D gene: TRBD1; CDR3 length: 14; V gene: TRBV5-1; J gene: TRBJ2-7; clone size: once; CDR3 protein: CASSVGQTFDEQYF; CDR3 DNA: TGCGCCAGCAGCGTGGGACAGACCTTCGACGAGCAGTACTTC
D gene: -; CDR3 length: 13; V gene: TRBV5-5; J gene: TRBJ1-2; clone size: -; CDR3 protein: CASSPTENYGYTF; CDR3 DNA: TGTGCCAGCAGCCCAACAGAAAACTATGGCTACACCTTC
D gene: -; CDR3 length: 13; V gene: TRBV7-3; J gene: TRBJ2-2; clone size: -; CDR3 protein: CASRPGSTGELFF; CDR3 DNA: TGTGCCAGCAGACCCGGGAGCACCGGGGAGCTGTTTTTT
D gene: TRBD2; CDR3 length: 15; V gene: TRBV6-1; J gene: TRBJ2-5; clone size: many; CDR3 protein: CASSELAGGQETQYF; CDR3 DNA: TGTGCCAGCAGTGAACTAGCGGGGGGGCAAGAGACCCAGTACTTC
D gene: -; CDR3 length: 14; V gene: TRBV30; J gene: TRBJ2-1; clone size: -; CDR3 protein: CAWSEGVPYNEQFF; CDR3 DNA: TGTGCCTGGAGTGAAGGGGTACCCTACAATGAGCAGTTCTTC
D gene: TRBD1; CDR3 length: 15; V gene: TRBV4-2; J gene: TRBJ2-5; clone size: -; CDR3 protein: CASSQHTGGRETQYF; CDR3 DNA: TGTGCCAGCAGCCAACACACAGGGGGCAGGGAGACCCAGTACTTC
D gene: TRBD1; CDR3 length: 13; V gene: TRBV7-2; J gene: TRBJ1-2; clone size: -; CDR3 protein: CASSYGQGSGYTF; CDR3 DNA: TGTGCCAGCAGCTATGGACAGGGGAGTGGCTACACCTTC
D gene: TRBD1; CDR3 length: 15; V gene: TRBV13; J gene: TRBJ2-2; clone size: -; CDR3 protein: CASSRTGASTGELFF; CDR3 DNA: TGTGCCAGCAGCAGGACAGGGGCCAGCACCGGGGAGCTGTTTTTT
D gene: TRBD1; CDR3 length: 15; V gene: TRBV6-5; J gene: TRBJ2-1; clone size: -; CDR3 protein: CASRPDRPSYNEQFF; CDR3 DNA: TGTGCCAGCAGACCGGACAGGCCTTCCTACAATGAGCAGTTCTTC
D gene: TRBD1; CDR3 length: 14; V gene: TRBV10-3; J gene: TRBJ1-2; clone size: -; CDR3 protein: CAISPRDRGYGYTF; CDR3 DNA: TGTGCCATCAGCCCCCGGGACAGGGGGTATGGCTACACCTTC
D gene: TRBD1; CDR3 length: 16; V gene: TRBV28; J gene: TRBJ1-1; clone size: -; CDR3 protein: CASRLGTANMNTEAFF; CDR3 DNA: TGTGCCAGCAGGCTCGGGACAGCCAACATGAACACTGAAGCTTTCTTT
D gene: -; CDR3 length: 11; V gene: TRBV7-6; J gene: TRBJ2-5; clone size: -; CDR3 protein: CASSSWETQYF; CDR3 DNA: TGTGCCAGCAGCTCGTGGGAGACCCAGTACTTC
D gene: -; CDR3 length: 12; V gene: TRBV12-3/TRBV12-4; J gene: TRBJ1-1; clone size: -; CDR3 protein: CASSSRPGGAFF; CDR3 DNA: TGTGCCAGCAGTTCCCGGCCGGGGGGCGCTTTCTTT
D gene: -; CDR3 length: 15; V gene: TRBV6-5; J gene: TRBJ1-2; clone size: -; CDR3 protein: CASLRSGRDIYGYTF; CDR3 DNA: TGTGCCAGCCTTCGCTCAGGCAGGGACATCTATGGCTACACCTTC
D gene: TRBD1; CDR3 length: 17; V gene: TRBV19; J gene: TRBJ1-1; clone size: -; CDR3 protein: CASSTTGTGMDRTEAFF; CDR3 DNA: TGTGCCAGTAGTACCACCGGGACAGGAATGGATAGGACTGAAGCTTTCTTT